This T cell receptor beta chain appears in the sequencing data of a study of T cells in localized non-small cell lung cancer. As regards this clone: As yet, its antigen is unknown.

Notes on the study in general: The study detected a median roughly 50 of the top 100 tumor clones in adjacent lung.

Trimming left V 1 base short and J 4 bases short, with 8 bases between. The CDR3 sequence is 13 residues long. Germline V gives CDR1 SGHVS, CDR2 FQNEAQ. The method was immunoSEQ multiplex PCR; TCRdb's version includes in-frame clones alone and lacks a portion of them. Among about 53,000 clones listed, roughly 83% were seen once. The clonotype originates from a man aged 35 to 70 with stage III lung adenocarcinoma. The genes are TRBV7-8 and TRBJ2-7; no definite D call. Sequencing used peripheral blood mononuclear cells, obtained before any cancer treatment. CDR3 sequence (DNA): TGTGCCAGCAGCTTAGGGTTGTTATACGAGCAGTACTTC. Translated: CASSLGLLYEQYF.